A single sample gave rise to the 6 T cell receptor beta chains below, sequenced in a study of monozygotic twins with inflammatory bowel disease. TCRdb re-analyzed the 5' RACE reads; it lists each CDR3 protein once, without DNA. The ten top clones account for 2% to 2.5%, within a sample of 300,000 to 400,000 distinct CDR3 sequences. Sequencing was carried out using blood. Source of these receptors: a human donor with ulcerative colitis or Crohn's disease, or a healthy co-twin of an affected twin (not recorded which).

V gene TRBV5-1 combines with J gene TRBJ2-1; without DNA, the TCRdb call of TRBD2 cannot be checked. This CDR3 is built from 15 residues. In germline, CDR1 is SGHRS, CDR2 YFSETQ. CDR3 in amino acids: CASSILAGEHNEQFF.

The chain links TRBV5-1 to TRBJ2-6; TCRdb gives TRBD1 as the D gene, but with no DNA this cannot be confirmed. This CDR3 is built from 16 residues. From germline, CDR1 is SGHRS and CDR2 YFSETQ. The CDR3 protein is CASTQGAASGANVLTF.

The rearrangement joins TRBV3-1 to TRBJ2-7; TCRdb reports TRBD1, a call that lacks DNA to check it against. Germline CDR1 and CDR2: LGHDT and YNNKEL (reference sequence). The CDR3 contains 15 residues. The CDR3 protein is CASSQFQGLAYEQYF.

The chain joins TRBV5-1 to TRBJ2-7; as DNA is missing, the TRBD1 call by TCRdb cannot be tested. Germline V gives CDR1 SGHRS, CDR2 YFSETQ. CDR3 length equals 16 residues. This CDR3 is CASSLEGGFGIYDQYF.

The J gene is TRBJ2-1, the V gene TRBV20-1. From germline, CDR1 is DFQATT and CDR2 SNEGSKA (reference sequence). This CDR3 comprises 14 residues. CDR3 protein: CSAQREGPYNEQFF.

This chain uses TRBV4-1 with TRBJ1-1; TCRdb outputs TRBD1, but without DNA this stays unchecked. This CDR3 has 16 residues. CDR1 and CDR2 from the germline V gene are MGHRA and YSYEKL. The CDR3: CASSQGGGKVNTEAFF.